This T cell receptor beta chain comes out of a study of shared clonotypes between healthy human individuals (dated by TCRdb to about 2020). At the level of the whole study: The cohort included three men and a couple of women between 18 and 49 years of age. For each donor, CD4 naive and CD4 memory were each run on three plates, CD8 naive on two plates, and CD8 memory on one plate. The study deeply sequenced blood TCR repertoires of about five healthy adults to estimate repertoire size and the extent of clonotype sharing between individuals. To increase sequencing depth and limit assay-specific biases, TCR repertoire library preparation and sequencing were carried out by different laboratories using diverse techniques. Leukapheresis yielded between about 0.9 and 9 billion PBMCs per donor.

The CDR3 starts with the cysteine, ends with the phenylalanine, and has 15 residues. The kept DNA is CDR3 alone, 45 bases in frame from the first base. V is clipped by 6 bases and J by 6 bases, and the sequence between their germline boundaries is 17 bases long. CDR1 and CDR2 (MDHEN, SYDVKM) derive from the germline V gene. About this clone itself: The target of this receptor is not known. No clone much larger than this one lies a single base away; base qualities are absent.

Using the deep immunoSEQ assay, TCR CDR3 regions were amplified from genomic DNA by multiplex PCR. Extracted genomic DNA from each cell subset was spread evenly across all wells of several immunoSEQ 96-well plates, with each plate serving as a replicate. For sorted subsets, around 0.2 ug of genomic DNA, equivalent to 25,000 to 35,000 T cell genomes, went into each replicate PCR. Purified libraries were measured with a Qubit 3.0 fluorometer, size-checked on a Bioanalyzer 2100, and measured again with the KAPA Library Quantification kit. Every immunoSEQ 96-well plate was sequenced on a separate single-read 150-cycle Illumina NextSeq 550 flow cell. The authors' analysis ran thus. Because the immunoSEQ output held only junctional sequences and lacked quality scores, the filtering could not match the filtering applied to full-length reads. Sequences were annotated with PyIR, a Python wrapper for IgBLAST v1.9, and V/J genes and CDR3 were assigned using IMGT germline references. Reads were removed for weak V/J assignments (E-value above 1e-6), missing CDR3, stop codons, out-of-frame junctions, or ambiguous translated residues. V3J clonotypes were defined by identical inferred V gene, J gene, and CDR3 amino acid sequence. Percentage overlap between repertoires was computed as shared unique clonotypes divided by the size of the smaller repertoire. Repertoire richness was assessed with RTK rarefaction, the Chao1 estimator, and Recon v2.1 estimates of unobserved clonotypes. For all TCRbeta clonotypes obtained by the gDNA method from a few donors, generation probabilities were computed with OLGA. Not all clones reach the TCRdb copy of this immuneACCESS table, which keeps in-frame sequences only. Checked studies attribute under half of the gap to unresolved V genes and leave the rest unexplained. V and J calls and clone size are given by that table; D and trimming were obtained from the DNA. The sample contains 2.3 million or so clones, roughly 93% of them found a single time. Together, the top ten hold 0.3% to 0.4% of the sample.

Healthy HIV-negative adults with no recently reported acute infections or vaccinations were included as donors. Only Caucasian adults living in Nashville, Tennessee, USA were represented among the donors. Magnetic negative selection was used to enrich CD4+ T cells, after which naive cells were positively selected on CD45RA and the negative fraction became the memory subset. Blood was obtained by leukapheresis, after which PBMCs were separated by Ficoll-Histopaque density gradient centrifugation and cryopreserved in liquid nitrogen vapor phase. Analytical flow cytometry was used to check the purity and quantity of each magnetically sorted T cell population. From each sorted fraction, genomic DNA was isolated and quantified by UV absorbance on a Nanodrop 2000c. Here is what the overall study found, with its caveats: Pairwise subsampling led to the expectation that sequencing depth would affect the degree of clonotype sharing among donors. Naive subsets generally had larger estimated clonotype richness than memory subsets did. Across a handful of donors, 5% to 6% of naive CD4, roughly 3.8% of naive CD8, 2.3% of memory CD4, and 0.4% of memory CD8 clonotypes were shared. Clonotypes shared by all four sorted-subset donors showed higher generation probabilities than non-shared clonotypes. Only blood was sampled, and tissue TCR repertoires likely differ from those in blood. Incomplete sequencing was indicated by rarefaction of sorted-subset datasets, despite the large sequencing depth. Because the study included only a small number of donors, the genetic and exposure-history diversity represented was limited.

This sequence was found in a man aged 18 to 35 in good health. Some clones in this sample may be carry-over from other donors' samples. Recombination joined TRBV28 with TRBJ1-4; the D segment could be TRBD1, given 5 matching bases. Specimen: naive CD4+ T cells from PBMCs. According to the study, the label for this sample's cell subset or site signals: CD45RA+ positively selected. The DNA sequence follows: TGTGCCAGCAGAAATTCCGGGGCGGGGTATGAAAAACTGTTTTTT. This translates into CASRNSGAGYEKLFF.